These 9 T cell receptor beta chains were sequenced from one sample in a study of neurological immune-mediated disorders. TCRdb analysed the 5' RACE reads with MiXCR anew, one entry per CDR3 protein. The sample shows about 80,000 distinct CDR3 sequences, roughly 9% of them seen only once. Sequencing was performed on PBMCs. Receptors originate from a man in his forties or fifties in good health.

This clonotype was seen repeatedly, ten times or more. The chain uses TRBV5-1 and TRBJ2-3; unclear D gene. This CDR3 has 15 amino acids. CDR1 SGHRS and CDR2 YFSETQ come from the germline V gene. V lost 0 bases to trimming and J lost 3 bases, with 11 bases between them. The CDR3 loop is CASSLEGRTTDTQYF. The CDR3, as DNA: TGCGCCAGCAGCTTGGAAGGACGAACTACAGATACGCAGTATTTT.

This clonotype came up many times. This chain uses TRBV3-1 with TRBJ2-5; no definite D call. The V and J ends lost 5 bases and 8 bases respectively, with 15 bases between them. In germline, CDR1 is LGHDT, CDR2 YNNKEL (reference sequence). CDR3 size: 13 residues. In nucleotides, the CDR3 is TGTGCCAGCAGCACCTCGGTTTCTGTCACCCAGTACTTC. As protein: CASSTSVSVTQYF.

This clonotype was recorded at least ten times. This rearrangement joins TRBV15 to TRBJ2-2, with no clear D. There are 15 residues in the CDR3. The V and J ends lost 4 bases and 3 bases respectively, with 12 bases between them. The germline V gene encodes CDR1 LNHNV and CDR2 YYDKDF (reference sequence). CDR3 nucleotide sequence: TGTGCCACCAGCAAAGACGGCAGCTACACCGGGGAGCTGTTTTTT. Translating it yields CATSKDGSYTGELFF. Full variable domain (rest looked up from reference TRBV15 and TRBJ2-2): DAMVIQNPRYQVTQFGKPVTLSCSQTLNHNVMYWYQQKSSQAPKLLFHYYDKDFNNEADTPDNFQSRRPNTSFCFLDIRSPGLGDTAMYLCATSKDGSYTGELFFGEGSRLTVL.

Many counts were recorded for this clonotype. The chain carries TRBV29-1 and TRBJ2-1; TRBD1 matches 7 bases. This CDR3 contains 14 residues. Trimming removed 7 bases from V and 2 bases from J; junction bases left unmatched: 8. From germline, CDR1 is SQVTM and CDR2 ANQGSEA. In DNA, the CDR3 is TGCAGCGACCGGCAGGGGGAACCCTACAATGAGCAGTTCTTC. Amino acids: CSDRQGEPYNEQFF.

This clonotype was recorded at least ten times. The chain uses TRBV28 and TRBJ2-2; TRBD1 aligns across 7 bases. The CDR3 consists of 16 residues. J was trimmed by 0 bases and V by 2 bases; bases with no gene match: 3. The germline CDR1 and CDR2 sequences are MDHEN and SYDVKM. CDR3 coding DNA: TGTGCCAGCAGTTTAGGGACAGTGACGAACACCGGGGAGCTGTTTTTT. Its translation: CASSLGTVTNTGELFF.

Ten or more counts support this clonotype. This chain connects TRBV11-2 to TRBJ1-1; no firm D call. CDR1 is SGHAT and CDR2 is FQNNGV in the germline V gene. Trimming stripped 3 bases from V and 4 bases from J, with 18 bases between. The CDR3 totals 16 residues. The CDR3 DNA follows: TGTGCCAGCAGCTTGCCTATCACCGGATCGGGCACTGAAGCTTTCTTT. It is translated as CASSLPITGSGTEAFF.

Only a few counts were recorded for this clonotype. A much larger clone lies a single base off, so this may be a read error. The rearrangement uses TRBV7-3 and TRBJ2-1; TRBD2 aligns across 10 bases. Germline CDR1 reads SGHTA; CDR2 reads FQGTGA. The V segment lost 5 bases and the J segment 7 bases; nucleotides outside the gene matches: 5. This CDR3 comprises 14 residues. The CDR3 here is CASSPSSGGNEQFF. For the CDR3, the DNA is TGTGCCAGCAGCCCCAGTAGCGGGGGGAATGAGCAGTTCTTC.

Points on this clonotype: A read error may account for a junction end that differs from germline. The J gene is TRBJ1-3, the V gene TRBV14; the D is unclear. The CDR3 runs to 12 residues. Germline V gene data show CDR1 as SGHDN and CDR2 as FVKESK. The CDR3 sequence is CTSRPSGNTIYF. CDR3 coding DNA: TGTACCAGCAGGCCGTCGGGAAACACCATATATTTT.

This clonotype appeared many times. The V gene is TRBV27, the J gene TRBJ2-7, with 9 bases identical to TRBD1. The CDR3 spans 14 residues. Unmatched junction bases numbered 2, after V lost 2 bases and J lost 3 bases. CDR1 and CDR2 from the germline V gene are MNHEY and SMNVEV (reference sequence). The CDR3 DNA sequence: TGTGCCAGCAGTTTACAGGACAGGGGCTACGAGCAGTACTTC. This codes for CASSLQDRGYEQYF.